The source of this TCR beta chain is a study of OX40 agonist ivuxolimab in advanced cancers. Study-wide background: Intravenous ivuxolimab was administered to patients every 2 weeks at 0.01 to 10 mg/kg.

Concerning this clone: Its antigen is unidentified.

Germline V gene lookup returns CDR1 MNHNS and CDR2 SASEGT. V was pared by 9 bases and J by 6 bases, with 17 bases between. The CDR3 totals 13 residues. Clones were read by immunoSEQ multiplex PCR, and TCRdb kept only the in-frame ones, dropping some. The table lists about 73,000 clones, around 88% of them singletons. Study-wide points: CD8+ T cells showed, on average, more clonal expansion than CD4+ cells.

With autoimmune disease history or systemic immunosuppression, patients were excluded. The chain joins TRBV6-1 to TRBJ1-1, with no clear D. This clonotype originated in an adult with an advanced solid tumor such as melanoma, head and neck, liver or kidney cancer. The input for sequencing was CD4+ or CD8+ T cells sorted from blood, taken in a trial of the OX40 agonist ivuxolimab. The CDR3 DNA reads TGTGCCAGTGGGGTGGGGATCGGCGCTGAAGCTTTCTTT. Its translation: CASGVGIGAEAFF.